The text below deals with one T cell receptor beta chain. This table comes from immunoSEQ multiplex PCR, and its TCRdb copy is limited to in-frame clones, with some not included. This table has 100,000 to 150,000 clones, about 88% appearing once. The source of the sample is a study of blood T cell repertoires in COVID-19. The wider study: PBMCs, B-cell-depleted T cells, or T cells were the source of the cDNA or gDNA that made up the material.

Sequenced input: peripheral blood. The source is a human donor in a cohort sampled during active COVID-19.

CDR3 DNA: TGTGCCAGCAGCTTCAGGGGGATGAACTATGGCTACACCTTC. Translating gives CASSFRGMNYGYTF. This chain uses TRBV11-2 with TRBJ1-2; the match to TRBD1 covers 7 bases. Losses at the gene ends were 3 bases for V and 2 bases for J; bases not matched to a gene: 3. Germline V lookup: CDR1 SGHAT, CDR2 FQNNGV. The CDR3 loop spans 14 amino acids.